Listed here is a single T cell receptor beta chain. The target antigen is unknown. The V gene's germline CDR1 is SGDLS and CDR2 YYNGEE. With 0 bases removed from V and 10 bases from J, the gap between germline ends came to 13 bases. The CDR3 has 13 residues. The source of the sample is a study of cytomegalovirus exposure and HLA in healthy donors. The PCR used 60 Vbeta and 13 Jbeta primers. Libraries were prepared by immunoSEQ multiplex PCR; TCRdb keeps only in-frame clonotypes and omits some of them. The data show around 61,000 clones, around 83% seen once. Study conclusions and caveats: Productive status was seen about 87% or about 30% of the time for most TCR beta V segments in an earlier analysis.

The receptor was derived from a man aged 35-49 years in good health and CMV-seronegative. The genes are TRBV9 and TRBJ1-1; D gene unclear. Sequencing was done on a sample of PBMCs. The CDR3 nucleotides are TGTGCCAGCAGCGTAGATCCGTTCGCAGGAGCTTTCTTT. This encodes CASSVDPFAGAFF.